The sequence of this TCR beta chain was determined in a study of shared clonotypes between healthy human individuals. Looking at the study overall: A couple of women and a few men aged 18 to 49 made up the donors.

This CDR3 is 13 amino acids long. CDR1 and CDR2 from the germline V gene are SGHVS and FQNEAQ. Trimming removed 6 bases at V and 7 bases at J, with 16 bases between. The run depth of the assay was deep. Libraries were prepared by immunoSEQ multiplex PCR; TCRdb keeps only in-frame clonotypes and omits some of them. The data show about 710,000 clones, around 70% seen once. The source is a woman aged 25 to 45 in good health. The rearrangement links TRBV7-8 to TRBJ2-7; D is possibly TRBD1 or TRBD2 (5 bases each). Sample: memory CD4+ T cells sorted from blood. Specified subset: CD45RA-negative fraction. The CDR3 DNA follows: TGTGCCAGCAGGGGGCGTGGGAGATGGGAGCAGTACTTC. It is translated as CASRGRGRWEQYF.